Below are 19 T cell receptor beta chains sequenced from a single sample in a study of cytomegalovirus exposure and HLA in healthy donors. The repertoire was sequenced with immunoSEQ multiplex PCR; TCRdb's copy has only in-frame clones and lacks some. The sample shows about 56,000 clones, just over 90% of them seen only once. Sequenced: PBMCs. These receptor sequences come from a woman aged 18-30 years in good health and CMV-seropositive.

J is TRBJ1-1 and V is TRBV5-1, with unresolved D. This CDR3 is 16 amino acids long. Germline CDR1 and CDR2: SGHRS and YFSETQ. The V end lost 5 bases, the J end lost 3 bases, and 20 bases lay between the germline ends. The DNA for the CDR3 is TGCGCCAGCAGAGGGAGGAGCGATCATCGATACACTGAAGCTTTCTTT. As protein: CASRGRSDHRYTEAFF.

Only a few counts were recorded for this clone. The rearrangement links TRBV4-1 to TRBJ1-6; D might be TRBD1 (5 bases). This CDR3 is built from 16 residues. The V end was cut by 0 bases, the J end by 5 bases, with 11 bases between. Germline V gene lookup returns CDR1 MGHRA and CDR2 YSYEKL. CDR3 residues: CASSQDRQGNNSPLHF. DNA of the CDR3: TGCGCCAGCAGCCAAGATAGGCAGGGTAATAATTCACCCCTCCACTTT.

The rearrangement uses TRBV7-8 and TRBJ2-3; 7 nucleotides match TRBD2. CDR1 SGHVS and CDR2 FQNEAQ come from the germline V gene. Unmatched junction bases numbered 13, after V lost 5 bases and J lost 2 bases. The CDR3 has 17 residues. The CDR3 DNA is TGTGCCAGCAGCCCCGAGCGTTGGAGCGGGGTCACAGATACGCAGTATTTT. It encodes CASSPERWSGVTDTQYF.

V and J are TRBV27 and TRBJ1-2, with D possibly TRBD1 on 5 matching bases. The V end was cut by 4 bases, the J end by 3 bases, with 21 bases between. Germline V CDR1 and CDR2: MNHEY, SMNVEV (reference sequence). The CDR3 is 17 residues long. The CDR3 loop reads CASSSIGDSHRYYGYTF. As DNA, the CDR3 is TGTGCCAGCAGTTCAATTGGTGACAGTCACCGGTACTATGGCTACACCTTC.

The chain has TRBV10-1 and TRBJ2-7; D is possibly TRBD2 (5 bases). This CDR3 has 16 amino acids. Trimming shortened V by 4 bases and J by 4 bases, and 20 bases separated the two germline ends. Per the germline V gene, CDR1 is WNHNN and CDR2 is SYGVQD (reference sequence). CDR3 DNA sequence: TGCGCCAGCAGTGGAGGTTTCGGGGATCACCCATACGAGCAGTACTTC. This codes for CASSGGFGDHPYEQYF.

The chain joins TRBV11-3 to TRBJ2-3; TRBD2 matches at 8 bases. The germline CDR1 and CDR2 sequences are SGHNT and YENEEA. There are 14 residues in the CDR3. Losses at the gene ends were 4 bases for V and 2 bases for J; bases not matched to a gene: 2. CDR3 sequence: CASSWTSNTDTQYF. CDR3 nucleotides: TGTGCCAGCAGCTGGACTAGCAACACAGATACGCAGTATTTT. Supplemented by reference TRBV11-3 and TRBJ2-3, the full variable domain reads EAGVVQSPRYKIIEKKQPVAFWCNPISGHNTLYWYLQNLGQGPELLIRYENEEAVDDSQLPKDRFSAERLKGVDSTLKIQPAELGDSAVYLCASSWTSNTDTQYFGPGTRLTVL.

This clone was observed a single time. The chain joins TRBV4-1 to TRBJ1-5; tentatively, D is TRBD1 (6 bases). Looked up from germline, CDR1 is MGHRA and CDR2 is YSYEKL. Trimming shortened V by 4 bases and J by 2 bases, and 15 bases separated the two germline ends. This CDR3 has 16 residues. The CDR3 region has the DNA TGCGCCAGCAGCCCCTACCAGGGGCAGGGCAATCAGCCCCAGCATTTT. Protein: CASSPYQGQGNQPQHF.

The chain has TRBV28 and TRBJ1-5; TRBD1 matches 7 bases. Germline values: CDR1 MDHEN, CDR2 SYDVKM. CDR3 length: 13 amino acids. The V and J ends lost 4 bases and 4 bases, in that order; junction bases with no gene match: 1. DNA for the CDR3: TGTGCCAGCAGTTCGACAGGGAATCAGCCCCAGCATTTT. This encodes CASSSTGNQPQHF.

The chain is built from TRBV6-5 and TRBJ1-6; 7 bases line up with TRBD1. The CDR3 is 15 amino acids. In germline, CDR1 is MNHEY, CDR2 SVGAGI. V lost 4 bases to trimming and J lost 8 bases; unmatched junction nucleotides: 8. CDR3 in amino acids: CASSSDRAKHSPLHF. CDR3 sequence (DNA): TGTGCCAGCAGTTCCGACAGGGCCAAGCATTCACCCCTCCACTTT.

This clone appeared a single time. V is TRBV29-1 and J is TRBJ2-3, with TRBD1 identical over 8 bases. Trimming took 7 bases from V and 3 from J; bases not matched to a gene: 12. This CDR3 is built from 15 residues. From germline, CDR1 is SQVTM and CDR2 ANQGSEA. The DNA of the CDR3 is TGCAGCGGACGACAGGGGTTAATGGGTACAGATACGCAGTATTTT. Translation: CSGRQGLMGTDTQYF.

This clone was counted only a few times. The chain combines TRBV15 with TRBJ2-1; 8 bases align to TRBD2. This CDR3 contains 16 residues. The V segment lost 2 bases and the J segment 4 bases; nucleotides outside the gene matches: 7. Per the germline V gene, CDR1 is LNHNV and CDR2 is YYDKDF (reference sequence). The CDR3 DNA is TGTGCCACCAGCAGAAGAACGGGGGGGCAATACAATGAGCAGTTCTTC. It encodes CATSRRTGGQYNEQFF.

V is TRBV10-1 and J is TRBJ1-6; a weak D match, TRBD1 (5 bases). Germline-derived CDR1 and CDR2 are WNHNN and SYGVQD (reference sequence). Trimming pared 3 bases from V and 8 bases from J, leaving 8 bases between. The CDR3 loop spans 13 amino acids. The CDR3 loop is CASSEQTDSPLHF. CDR3 nucleotide sequence: TGCGCCAGCAGTGAACAGACAGATTCACCCCTCCACTTT.

The CDR3 here is CASSTSGGRADTQYF. The CDR3 DNA follows: TGTGCCAGCAGCACGAGCGGGGGGCGGGCAGATACGCAGTATTTT. The chain carries TRBV9 and TRBJ2-3, with 9 bases fitting TRBD2. The germline V gene encodes CDR1 SGDLS and CDR2 YYNGEE. The CDR3 totals 15 residues. After removal of 4 bases from V and 4 bases from J, the junction contained 7 bases not matched to a gene.

The gene calls are TRBV7-8 and TRBJ2-1; TRBD2 matches at 14 bases. Germline CDR1 SGHVS, CDR2 FQNEAQ. The CDR3 spans 18 residues. The V segment lost 5 bases and the J segment 4 bases; nucleotides outside the gene matches: 10. This CDR3 reads CASSQRGLAGGKYNEQFF. In nucleotides, the CDR3 is TGTGCCAGCAGCCAAAGAGGACTAGCGGGGGGCAAATACAATGAGCAGTTCTTC.

The rearrangement uses TRBV11-2 and TRBJ1-5, with TRBD1 matching 8 bases. The CDR3 length is 14 residues. Per germline, CDR1 SGHAT and CDR2 FQNNGV. Losses at the gene ends were 4 bases for V and 4 bases for J; bases not matched to a gene: 3. The CDR3 protein is CASSSDRVNQPQHF. The CDR3, as DNA: TGTGCCAGCAGCTCGGACAGGGTAAATCAGCCCCAGCATTTT.

CDR3 loop: CASSPDRYGYTF. The DNA for the CDR3 is TGTGCCAGCAGTCCCGACAGGTATGGCTACACCTTC. The rearrangement uses TRBV6-1 and TRBJ1-2; D perhaps matches TRBD1 (6 bases). Germline V gives CDR1 MNHNS, CDR2 SASEGT. V dropped 5 bases and J dropped 5 bases, with 9 bases sitting between them. The CDR3 is 12 residues long.

This chain uses TRBV5-6 with TRBJ2-1; D unresolved. Trimming cost V 0 bases and J 1 base, with 20 bases left between them. Germline V gives CDR1 SGHDT, CDR2 YYEEEE. The CDR3 runs to 19 residues. CDR3 DNA sequence: TGTGCCAGCAGCTTGGCCCGTCCCTCCTACAGAATATCCTACAATGAGCAGTTCTTC. This encodes CASSLARPSYRISYNEQFF.

The genes are TRBV15 and TRBJ1-4; unclear D gene. The CDR3 extends over 15 amino acids. V was clipped by 7 bases and J by 0 bases, with 12 bases between them. Germline CDR1 LNHNV, CDR2 YYDKDF (reference sequence). Written as DNA, the CDR3 is TGTGCCACCACAGAATCCCTTGCAACTAATGAAAAACTGTTTTTT. This gives the protein CATTESLATNEKLFF.

The chain couples TRBV18 to TRBJ1-5; possible D gene TRBD1, 5 bases. The germline gives CDR1 KGHSH, CDR2 LQKENI. The V gene lost 6 bases and the J gene lost 0 bases, with 9 bases spanning the gap. The CDR3 is 14 residues long. The CDR3 coding sequence is TGTGCCAGCTCCAGGGTCCATAGCAATCAGCCCCAGCATTTT. The encoded protein is CASSRVHSNQPQHF.